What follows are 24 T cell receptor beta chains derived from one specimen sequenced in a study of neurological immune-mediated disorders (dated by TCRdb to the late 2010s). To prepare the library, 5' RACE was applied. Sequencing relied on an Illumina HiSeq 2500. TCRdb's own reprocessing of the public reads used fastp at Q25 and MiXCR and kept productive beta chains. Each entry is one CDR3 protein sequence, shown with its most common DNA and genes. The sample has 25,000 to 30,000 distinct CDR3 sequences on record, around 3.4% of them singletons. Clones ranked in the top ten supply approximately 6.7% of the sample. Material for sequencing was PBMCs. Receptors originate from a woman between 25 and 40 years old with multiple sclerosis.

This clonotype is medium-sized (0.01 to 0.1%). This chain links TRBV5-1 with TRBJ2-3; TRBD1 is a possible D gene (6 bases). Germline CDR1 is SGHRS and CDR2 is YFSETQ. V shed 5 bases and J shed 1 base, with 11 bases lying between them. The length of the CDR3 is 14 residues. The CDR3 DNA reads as TGCGCCAGCAGGGACAGTTCGGGCACAGATACGCAGTATTTT. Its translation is CASRDSSGTDTQYF.

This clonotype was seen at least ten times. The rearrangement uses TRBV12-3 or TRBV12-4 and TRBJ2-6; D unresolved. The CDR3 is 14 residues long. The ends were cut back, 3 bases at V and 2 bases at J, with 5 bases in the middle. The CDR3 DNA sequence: TGTGCCAGCAGTTTGAGTGCTGGGGCCAACGTCCTGACTTTC. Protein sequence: CASSLSAGANVLTF.

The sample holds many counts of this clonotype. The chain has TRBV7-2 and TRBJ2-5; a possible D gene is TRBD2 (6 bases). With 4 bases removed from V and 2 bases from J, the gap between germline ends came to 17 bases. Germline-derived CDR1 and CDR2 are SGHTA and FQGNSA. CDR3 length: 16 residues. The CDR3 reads CASSSERGLLQETQYF. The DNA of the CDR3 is TGTGCCAGCAGCTCTGAAAGGGGACTTTTACAAGAGACCCAGTACTTC.

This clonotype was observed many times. This CDR3 is CASSPDRPQPQHF. The CDR3 DNA follows: TGTGCCAGCAGTCCCGACAGGCCCCAGCCCCAGCATTTT. The chain carries TRBV12-3 or TRBV12-4 and TRBJ1-5; weak D call: TRBD1 (6 bases). The CDR3 loop spans 13 amino acids. The V and J ends lost 5 bases and 7 bases respectively, with 12 bases between them.

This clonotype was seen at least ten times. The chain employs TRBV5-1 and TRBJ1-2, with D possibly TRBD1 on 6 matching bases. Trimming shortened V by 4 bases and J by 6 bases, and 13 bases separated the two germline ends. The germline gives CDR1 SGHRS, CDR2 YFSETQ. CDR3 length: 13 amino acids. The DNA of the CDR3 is TGCGCCAGCAGCCACGGGACATCTAATGGCTACACCTTC. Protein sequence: CASSHGTSNGYTF.

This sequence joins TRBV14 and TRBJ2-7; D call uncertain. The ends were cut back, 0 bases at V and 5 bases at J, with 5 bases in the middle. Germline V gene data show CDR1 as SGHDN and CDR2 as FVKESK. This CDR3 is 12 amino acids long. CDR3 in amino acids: CASSQDLHEQYF. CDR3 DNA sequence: TGTGCCAGCAGCCAAGATCTCCACGAGCAGTACTTC.

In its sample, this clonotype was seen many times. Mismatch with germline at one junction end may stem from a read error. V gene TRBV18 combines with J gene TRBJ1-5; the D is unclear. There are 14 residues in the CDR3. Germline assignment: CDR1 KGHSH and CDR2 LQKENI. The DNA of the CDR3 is TGTGCCAGCTCCCTTTTGGACGATAATCAGCCCCAGAATTTT. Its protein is CASSLLDDNQPQNF.

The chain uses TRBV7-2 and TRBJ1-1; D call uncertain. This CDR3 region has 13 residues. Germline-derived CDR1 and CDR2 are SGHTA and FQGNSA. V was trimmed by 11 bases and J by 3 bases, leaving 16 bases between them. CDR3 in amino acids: CASRWGLDTEAFF. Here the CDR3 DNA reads TGTGCCTCTAGGTGGGGTTTGGACACTGAAGCTTTCTTT.

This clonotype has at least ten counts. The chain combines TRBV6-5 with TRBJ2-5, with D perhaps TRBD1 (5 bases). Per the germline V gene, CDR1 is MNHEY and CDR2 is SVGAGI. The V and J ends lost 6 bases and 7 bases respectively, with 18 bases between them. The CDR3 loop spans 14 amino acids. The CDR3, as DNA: TGTGCCAGCAGCCCCGCCGGACAACCCGGGACCCAGTACTTC. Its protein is CASSPAGQPGTQYF.

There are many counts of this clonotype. The CDR3 loop reads CASSLEVDYYEQYF. In nucleotides, the CDR3 is TGTGCCAGCAGCTTAGAGGTGGATTACTACGAGCAGTACTTC. The J gene is TRBJ2-7, the V gene TRBV7-2; the D is unclear. Germline-derived CDR1 and CDR2 are SGHTA and FQGNSA. The CDR3 totals 14 residues. The V end was cut by 1 base, the J end by 3 bases, with 10 bases between.

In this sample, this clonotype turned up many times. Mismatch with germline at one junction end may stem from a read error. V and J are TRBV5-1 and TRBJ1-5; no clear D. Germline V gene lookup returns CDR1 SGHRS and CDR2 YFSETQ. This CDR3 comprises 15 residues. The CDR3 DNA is TGCGCCAGCAGCTTGGTTTGGCGGGAGAATCAGCCCCAGAATTTT. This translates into CASSLVWRENQPQNF.

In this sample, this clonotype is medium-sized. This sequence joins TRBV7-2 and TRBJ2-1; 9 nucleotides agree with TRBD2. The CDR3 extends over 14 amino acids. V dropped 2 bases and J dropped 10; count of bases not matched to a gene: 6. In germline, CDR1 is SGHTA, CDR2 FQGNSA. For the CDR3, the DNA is TGTGCCAGCAGCTTAATAGCGGGGGTGGGAGAGCAGTTCTTC. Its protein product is CASSLIAGVGEQFF.

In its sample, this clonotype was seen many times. CDR3 protein: CATSDSQNWRQPQHF. DNA for the CDR3: TGTGCCACCAGTGATTCCCAGAATTGGCGTCAGCCCCAGCATTTT. The V gene is TRBV24-1, the J gene TRBJ1-5, with D unresolved. The germline V gene has CDR1 KGHDR and CDR2 SFDVKD. The V gene lost 2 bases and the J gene lost 6 bases, with 13 bases spanning the gap. CDR3 length equals 15 residues.

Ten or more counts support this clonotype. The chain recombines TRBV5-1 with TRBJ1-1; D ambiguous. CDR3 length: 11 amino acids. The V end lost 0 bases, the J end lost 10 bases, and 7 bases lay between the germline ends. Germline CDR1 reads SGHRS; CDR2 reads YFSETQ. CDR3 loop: CASSLEGGAFF. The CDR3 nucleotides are TGCGCCAGCAGCTTGGAAGGAGGAGCTTTCTTT. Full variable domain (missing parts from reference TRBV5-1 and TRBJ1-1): KAGVTQTPRYLIKTRGQQVTLSCSPISGHRSVSWYQQTPGQGLQFLFEYFSETQRNKGNFPGRFSGRQFSNSRSEMNVSTLELGDSALYLCASSLEGGAFFGQGTRLTVV.

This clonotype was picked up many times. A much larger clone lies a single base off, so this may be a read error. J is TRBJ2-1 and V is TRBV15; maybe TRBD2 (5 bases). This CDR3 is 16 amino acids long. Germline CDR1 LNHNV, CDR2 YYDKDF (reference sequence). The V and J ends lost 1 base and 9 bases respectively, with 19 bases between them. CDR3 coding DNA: TGTGCCACCAGCAGAGGTTTTGCTAGAGGTGAGGGTGAGCAGTTCTTC. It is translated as CATSRGFARGEGEQFF.

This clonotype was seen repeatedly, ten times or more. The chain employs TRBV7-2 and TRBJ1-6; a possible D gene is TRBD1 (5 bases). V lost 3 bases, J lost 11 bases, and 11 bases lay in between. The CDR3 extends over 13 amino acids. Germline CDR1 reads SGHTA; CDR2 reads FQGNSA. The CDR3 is CASSFQGEAPLHF. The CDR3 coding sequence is TGTGCCAGCAGCTTCCAGGGAGAGGCACCCCTCCACTTT.

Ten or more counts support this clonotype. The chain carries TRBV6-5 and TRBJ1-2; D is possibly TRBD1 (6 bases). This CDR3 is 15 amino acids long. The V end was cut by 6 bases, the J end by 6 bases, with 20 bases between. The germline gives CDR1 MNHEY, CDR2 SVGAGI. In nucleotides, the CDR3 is TGTGCCAGCAGCGATCCCCGAGGGGGTCGGGATGGCTACACCTTC. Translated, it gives CASSDPRGGRDGYTF.

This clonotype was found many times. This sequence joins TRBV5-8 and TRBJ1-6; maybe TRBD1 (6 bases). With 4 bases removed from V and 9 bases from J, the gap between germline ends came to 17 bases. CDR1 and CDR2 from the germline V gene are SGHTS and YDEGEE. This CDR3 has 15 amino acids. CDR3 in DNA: TGTGCCAGCAGCCCGTACAGGGTGGGAGGTTCACCCCTCCACTTT. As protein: CASSPYRVGGSPLHF.

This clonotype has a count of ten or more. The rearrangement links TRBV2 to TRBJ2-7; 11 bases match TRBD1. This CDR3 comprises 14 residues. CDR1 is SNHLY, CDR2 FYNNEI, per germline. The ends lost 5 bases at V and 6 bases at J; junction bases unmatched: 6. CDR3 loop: CASSLRTGGAEQYF. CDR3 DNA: TGTGCCAGCAGTTTGCGGACAGGGGGCGCCGAGCAGTACTTC.

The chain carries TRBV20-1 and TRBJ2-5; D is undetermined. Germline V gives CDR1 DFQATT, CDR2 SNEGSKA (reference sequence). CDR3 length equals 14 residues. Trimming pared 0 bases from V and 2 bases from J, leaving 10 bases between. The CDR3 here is CSAREFRIQETQYF. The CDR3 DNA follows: TGCAGTGCTAGAGAGTTCAGGATTCAAGAGACCCAGTACTTC.

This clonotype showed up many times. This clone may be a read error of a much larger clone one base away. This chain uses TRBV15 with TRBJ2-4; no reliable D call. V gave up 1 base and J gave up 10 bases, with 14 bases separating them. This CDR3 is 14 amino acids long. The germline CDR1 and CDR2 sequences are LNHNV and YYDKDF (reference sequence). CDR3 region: CATSRGTLMEIQYF. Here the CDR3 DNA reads TGTGCCACCAGCAGAGGAACCCTTATGGAAATTCAGTACTTC.

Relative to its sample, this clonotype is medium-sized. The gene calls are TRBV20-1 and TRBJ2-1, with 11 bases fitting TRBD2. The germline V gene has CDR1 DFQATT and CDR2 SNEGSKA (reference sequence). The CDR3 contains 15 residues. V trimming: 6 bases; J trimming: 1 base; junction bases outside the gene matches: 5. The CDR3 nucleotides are TGCAGTGCCGCCGGACTAGCGGGTTCCTACAATGAGCAGTTCTTC. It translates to CSAAGLAGSYNEQFF.

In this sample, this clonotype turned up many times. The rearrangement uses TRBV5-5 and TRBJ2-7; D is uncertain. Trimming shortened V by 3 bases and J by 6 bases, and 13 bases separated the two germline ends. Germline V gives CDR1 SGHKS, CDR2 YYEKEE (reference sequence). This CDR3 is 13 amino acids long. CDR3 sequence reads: CASSSSLELEQYF. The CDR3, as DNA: TGTGCCAGCAGCTCTTCGCTCGAGCTCGAGCAGTACTTC.

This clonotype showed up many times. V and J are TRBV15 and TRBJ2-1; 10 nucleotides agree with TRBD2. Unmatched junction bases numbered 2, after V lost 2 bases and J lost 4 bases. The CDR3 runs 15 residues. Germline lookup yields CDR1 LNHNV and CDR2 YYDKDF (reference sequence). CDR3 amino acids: CATSRLAGEYNEQFF. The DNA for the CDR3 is TGTGCCACCAGCAGACTAGCGGGGGAGTACAATGAGCAGTTCTTC. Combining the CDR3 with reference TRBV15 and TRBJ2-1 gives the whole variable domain DAMVIQNPRYQVTQFGKPVTLSCSQTLNHNVMYWYQQKSSQAPKLLFHYYDKDFNNEADTPDNFQSRRPNTSFCFLDIRSPGLGDTAMYLCATSRLAGEYNEQFFGPGTRLTVL.